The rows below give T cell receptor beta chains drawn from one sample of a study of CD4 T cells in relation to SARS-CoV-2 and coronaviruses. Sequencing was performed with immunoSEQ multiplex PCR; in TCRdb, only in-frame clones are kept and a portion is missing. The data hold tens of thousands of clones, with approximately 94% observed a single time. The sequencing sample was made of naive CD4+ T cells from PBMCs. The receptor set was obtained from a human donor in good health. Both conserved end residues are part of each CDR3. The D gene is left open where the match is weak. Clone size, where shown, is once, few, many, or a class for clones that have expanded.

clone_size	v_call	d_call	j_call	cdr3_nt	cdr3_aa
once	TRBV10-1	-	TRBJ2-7	TGCGCCAGCAGTGGAGGAGATGCTAGCTTACACCACGAGCAGTACTTC	CASSGGDASLHHEQYF
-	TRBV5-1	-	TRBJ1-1	TGCGCCAGCAGCTTGGACTCCCGAGAGAACACTGAAGCTTTCTTT	CASSLDSRENTEAFF
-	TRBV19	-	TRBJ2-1	TGTGCCAGTAGTCATCAGCTTGGGAATGAGCAGTTCTTC	CASSHQLGNEQFF
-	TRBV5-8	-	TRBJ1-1	TGTGCCAGCAGCTTGGATCGTAACACTGAAGCTTTCTTT	CASSLDRNTEAFF
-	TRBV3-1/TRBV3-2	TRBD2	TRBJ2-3	TGTGCCAGCAGCCAAGGGGGAACGGCGGGAGATGTCACAGATACGCAGTATTTT	CASSQGGTAGDVTDTQYF
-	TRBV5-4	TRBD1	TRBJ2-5	TGTGCCAGCAGCGGGGGACAGGGGGCGGTTGAGACCCAGTACTTC	CASSGGQGAVETQYF
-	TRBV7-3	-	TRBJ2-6	TGTGCCAGCAGCCCTGGGGGTGCTGGGGCCAACGTCCTGACTTTC	CASSPGGAGANVLTF
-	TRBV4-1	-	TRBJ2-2	TGCGCCAGCAGCCAAGGACGGCGCGGCACTTTAAACACCGGGGAGCTGTTTTTT	CASSQGRRGTLNTGELFF
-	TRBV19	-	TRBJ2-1	TGTGCCAGTAGTATAAAAAGGGGTCCCGGTGAGCAGTTCTTC	CASSIKRGPGEQFF
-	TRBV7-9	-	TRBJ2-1	TGTGCCAGCAGCCCCCCGCTGGCCCAGCAGTTCTTC	CASSPPLAQQFF
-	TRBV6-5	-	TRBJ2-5	TGTGCCAGCAGTTACCAATTAGGGGGGACCCAGTACTTC	CASSYQLGGTQYF
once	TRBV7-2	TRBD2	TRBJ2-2	TGTGCCAGCAGCACTAGCGGGAAGGCGAACACCGGGGAGCTGTTTTTT	CASSTSGKANTGELFF
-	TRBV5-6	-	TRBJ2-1	TGTGCCAGCAGCTTGAATAGGGGAAATGAGCAGTTCTTC	CASSLNRGNEQFF
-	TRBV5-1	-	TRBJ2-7	TGCGCCAGCAGCTCCGGTGAACCCTACGAGCAGTACTTC	CASSSGEPYEQYF
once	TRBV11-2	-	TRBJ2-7	TGTGCCAGCAGCTTAGGTCGGCCGGCGGGTTACTACGAGCAGTACTTC	CASSLGRPAGYYEQYF
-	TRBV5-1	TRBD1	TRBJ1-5	TGCGCCAGCAGCGAGGGGACAGGGGGTAGCAATCAGCCCCAGCATTTT	CASSEGTGGSNQPQHF
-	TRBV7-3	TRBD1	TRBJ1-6	TGTGCCAGCAGCCCCGACAGGGTATCACCCCTCCACTTT	CASSPDRVSPLHF